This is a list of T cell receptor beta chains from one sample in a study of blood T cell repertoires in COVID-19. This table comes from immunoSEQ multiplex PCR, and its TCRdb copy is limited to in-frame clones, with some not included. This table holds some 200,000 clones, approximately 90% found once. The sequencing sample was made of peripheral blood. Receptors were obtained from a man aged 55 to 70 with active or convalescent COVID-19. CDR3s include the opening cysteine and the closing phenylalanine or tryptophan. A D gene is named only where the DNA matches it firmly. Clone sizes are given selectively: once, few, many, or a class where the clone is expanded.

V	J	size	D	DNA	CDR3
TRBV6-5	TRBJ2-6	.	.	TGTGCCAGCAGTTACCCAACAGGGTCTGGGGCCAACGTCCTGACTTTC	CASSYPTGSGANVLTF
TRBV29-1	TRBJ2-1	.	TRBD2	TGCAGCGTTGAAACGGGACTAGCGGGGTACAATGAGCAGTTCTTC	CSVETGLAGYNEQFF
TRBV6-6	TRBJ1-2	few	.	TGTGCCAGCAATCCAGGGCAGGGATATGGCTACACCTTC	CASNPGQGYGYTF
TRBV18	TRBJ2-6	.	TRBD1	TGTGCCAGCTCAAGGGCAGGGGGTAACTCTGGGGCCAACGTCCTGACTTTC	CASSRAGGNSGANVLTF
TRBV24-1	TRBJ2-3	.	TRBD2	TGTGCCACCAGTGACAGGACTAGCGGGGGCACAGATACGCAGTATTTT	CATSDRTSGGTDTQYF
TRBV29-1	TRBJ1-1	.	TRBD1	TGCAGCGTGGGTCAGGGGGGAAACACTGAAGCTTTCTTT	CSVGQGGNTEAFF
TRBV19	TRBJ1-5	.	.	TGTGCCAGTACCCCGGGGAGCCGAAATCAGCCCCAGCATTTT	CASTPGSRNQPQHF
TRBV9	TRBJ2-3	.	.	TGTGCCAGCAGCCCCCGAGTAGCGGAAGATACGCAGTATTTT	CASSPRVAEDTQYF
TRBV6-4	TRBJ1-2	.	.	TGTGCCAGCGATCCTCGACAGCACTATGGCTACACCTTC	CASDPRQHYGYTF
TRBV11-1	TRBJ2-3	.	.	TGTGCCAGCAGCCTCCGGGAGCAGGGTATTGGGGCGCAGTATTTT	CASSLREQGIGAQYF
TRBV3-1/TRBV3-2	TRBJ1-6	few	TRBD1	TGTGCCAGCAGCCAAGGGACAGGGGGTTCACCCCTCCACTTT	CASSQGTGGSPLHF
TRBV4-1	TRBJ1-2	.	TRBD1	TGCGCCAGCAGCCATCCCATGGACAGGGTCGGTGGCTACACCTTC	CASSHPMDRVGGYTF
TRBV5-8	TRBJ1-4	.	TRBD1	TGTGCCAGCAGCTTGGGGGACAGAGTGAATGAAAAACTGTTTTTT	CASSLGDRVNEKLFF
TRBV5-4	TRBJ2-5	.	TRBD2	TGTGCCAGCAGCGCTGGGGGAGCGGGGGGGCTGGAGACCCAGTACTTC	CASSAGGAGGLETQYF
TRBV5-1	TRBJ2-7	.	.	TGCGCCAGCAGCTTGGGGCTAGGTCACGAGCAGTACTTC	CASSLGLGHEQYF
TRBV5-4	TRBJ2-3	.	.	TGTGCCAGCAGCTTCCAGGGATCAGCAGATACGCAGTATTTT	CASSFQGSADTQYF
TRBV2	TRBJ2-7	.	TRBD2	TGTGCCAGCAGTTCCGGTAGAGGGCGGGAGGAGCAGTACTTC	CASSSGRGREEQYF
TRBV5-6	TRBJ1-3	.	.	TGTGCCAGCAGCCAGGGTACAGTTCGCGGAAACACCATATATTTT	CASSQGTVRGNTIYF
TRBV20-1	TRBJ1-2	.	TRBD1	TGCAGTGCTAGTAAAGAGGGACAGGGTTATGGCTACACCTTC	CSASKEGQGYGYTF
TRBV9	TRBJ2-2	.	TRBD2	TGTGCCAGCAGCGTAGGTAGCGGGGCTAACACCGGGGAGCTGTTTTTT	CASSVGSGANTGELFF
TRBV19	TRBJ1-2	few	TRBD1	TGTGCCAGTAGTTGGACAGGGATAGATGGCTACACCTTC	CASSWTGIDGYTF
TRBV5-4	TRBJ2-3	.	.	TGTGCCAGCAGCCCGGTGGGCACAGATACGCAGTATTTT	CASSPVGTDTQYF
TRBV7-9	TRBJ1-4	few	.	TGTGCCAGCAGCTTAGGAGCGGTCCTGATTAATGAAAAACTGTTTTTT	CASSLGAVLINEKLFF
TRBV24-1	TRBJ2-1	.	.	TGTGCCACCAGTGACCCCTTGGCGGGGTTCTCCTACAATGAGCAGTTCTTC	CATSDPLAGFSYNEQFF
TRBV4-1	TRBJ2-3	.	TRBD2	TGCGCCAGCAGCAATCCTAGCGGGGGGCCTCTGTTAACAGATACGCAGTATTTT	CASSNPSGGPLLTDTQYF
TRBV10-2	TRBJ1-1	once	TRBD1	TGCGCCAGCAGTGGAGGGACAGGGTGGGACACTGAAGCTTTCTTT	CASSGGTGWDTEAFF
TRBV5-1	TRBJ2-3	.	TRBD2	TGCGCCAGCAGCACGGAGGGGCGGGGGGGCACAGATACGCAGTATTTT	CASSTEGRGGTDTQYF
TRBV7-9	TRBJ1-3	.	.	TGTGCCAGCAGCTTACGGAGCTCTGGAAACACCATATATTTT	CASSLRSSGNTIYF
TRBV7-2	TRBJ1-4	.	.	TGTGCCAGCAGCTTAGTGCGGGGGCGGGGTGAAAAACTGTTTTTT	CASSLVRGRGEKLFF
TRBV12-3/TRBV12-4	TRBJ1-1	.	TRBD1	TGTGCCAGCAGTCTACAGGGGGACACTGAAGCTTTCTTT	CASSLQGDTEAFF
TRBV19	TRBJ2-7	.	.	TGTGCCAGTAGTATAGCCGAGGGCAAGTACGAGCAGTACTTC	CASSIAEGKYEQYF
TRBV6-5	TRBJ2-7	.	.	TGTGCCAGCAGGCCCCGGGACACAAACCACTACGAGCAGTACTTC	CASRPRDTNHYEQYF
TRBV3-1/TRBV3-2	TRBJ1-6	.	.	TGTGCCAGCAGCCTATCGAACAGGGATTCACCCCTCCACTTT	CASSLSNRDSPLHF
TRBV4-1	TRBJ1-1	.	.	TGCGCCAGCAGCCAATCCGACAGATTGAACACTGAAGCTTTCTTT	CASSQSDRLNTEAFF
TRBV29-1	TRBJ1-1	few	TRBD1	TGCAGCGTCGGGACAGGGAACACTGAAGCTTTCTTT	CSVGTGNTEAFF
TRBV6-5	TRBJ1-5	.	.	TGTGCCAGCTTAGGGGATCGGAATCAGCCCCAGCATTTT	CASLGDRNQPQHF
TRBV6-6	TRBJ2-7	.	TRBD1	TGTGCCAGCAGCCCGACAGGGATCACCTACGAGCAGTACTTC	CASSPTGITYEQYF
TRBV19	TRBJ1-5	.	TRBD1	TGTGCCAGTAGTACCCAGACAGGGGGCGGTGAGCCCCAGCATTTT	CASSTQTGGGEPQHF
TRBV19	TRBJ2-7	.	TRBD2	TGTGCCAGTAGTCTCCCGGGAGGACGGGACGAGCAGTACTTC	CASSLPGGRDEQYF
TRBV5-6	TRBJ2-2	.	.	TGTGCCAGCAGTGGTGCGCTAGAGGGTCACACCGGGGAGCTGTTTTTT	CASSGALEGHTGELFF
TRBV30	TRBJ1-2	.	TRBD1	TGTGCCTGGAGTGTACGGGGCAGGACAGGGAGGGATGGCTACACCTTC	CAWSVRGRTGRDGYTF
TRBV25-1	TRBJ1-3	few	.	TGTGCCAGCAGGAGTCCGCAAGGAAACACCATATATTTT	CASRSPQGNTIYF
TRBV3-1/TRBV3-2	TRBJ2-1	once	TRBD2	TGTGCCAGCAGCCTCGGGACTAGCGGATACAATGAGCAGTTCTTC	CASSLGTSGYNEQFF
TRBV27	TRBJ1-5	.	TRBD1	TGTGCCAGCAGTTTAACAGGGGGCAATCAGCCCCAGCATTTT	CASSLTGGNQPQHF
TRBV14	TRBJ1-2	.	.	TGTGCCAGCAGCCAAGGTCGGTATGGCTACACCTTC	CASSQGRYGYTF
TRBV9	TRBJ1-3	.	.	TGTGCCAGCAGCCCCTCCCCCTCTGGAAACACCATATATTTT	CASSPSPSGNTIYF
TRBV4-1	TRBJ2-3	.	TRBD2	TGCGCCAGCAGCCAGGGACTAGCGGTAGATACGCAGTATTTT	CASSQGLAVDTQYF
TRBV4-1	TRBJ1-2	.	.	TGCGCCAGCAGCCAACGGGACTTTTCTGGCTACACCTTC	CASSQRDFSGYTF
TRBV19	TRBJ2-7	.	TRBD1	TGTGCCAGTAGTATACGACAGGGGATAGGCTACGAGCAGTACTTC	CASSIRQGIGYEQYF